This TCR beta chain was documented in a study of T cell repertoires in cytomegalovirus infection (dated by TCRdb to the late 2010s). Describing the broader study: The peptide stimulations were aimed at well-studied HLA-B-restricted epitopes as well as recently identified HLA-C-restricted CMV epitopes, whose presentation resists viral immunomodulation. Because public TCR beta signatures pointed to carriage of CMV infection together with the matching HLA type, the HLA type of each donor mattered for the analysis. The research as a whole found: Cumulative frequency of public TCR beta family members discriminated carriers of CMV infection plus the relevant HLA type in this cohort and an independent roughly 320-donor cohort. The ex vivo response was dominated by HLA-C-restricted CMV-specific TCR beta clonotypes, which also provided the single most frequent clonotype in two of eight donors.

The CDR3, from cysteine to phenylalanine, totals 15 residues. The DNA shown is the 45-base CDR3, in frame from base 1. V has 1 base trimmed and J has 2 bases trimmed; junction bases matching no gene number 2. From the germline V gene, CDR1 is SGHVS and CDR2 is FNYEAQ. The listed sequencing device is Illumina HiSeq 1500. The public reads were run again by TCRdb, first through fastp at Q25 and then through MiXCR, and only productive beta chains were kept. Rows matching on CDR3 protein sequence are summarized as one entry with the most common DNA and genes. The sample includes around 800,000 distinct CDR3 sequences, with 32% observed a single time. The ten largest account for around 11% of the sample. A note on this clonotype: Its antigen is unknown. Base qualities were left out, and no much larger clone turns up one base away.

What this sample's treatment or condition label stands for: in vitro stimulation with specific CMV peptide epitopes to enrich CMV-specific T cells. The TCR sequence derives from a human donor in good health (CMV status not recorded). Some clones in this sample may be carry-over from other donors' samples. The receptor chain draws on TRBV7-6 and TRBJ2-1; the junction holds 7 bases that match TRBD1. The sequenced sample was cultured CD8+ T cells from PBMCs, obtained from culture after CMV antigen stimulation. The CDR3 protein: CASSLGDSPYNEQFF. In nucleotides, the sequence is TGTGCCAGCAGCTTAGGGGACAGCCCCTACAATGAGCAGTTCTTC.